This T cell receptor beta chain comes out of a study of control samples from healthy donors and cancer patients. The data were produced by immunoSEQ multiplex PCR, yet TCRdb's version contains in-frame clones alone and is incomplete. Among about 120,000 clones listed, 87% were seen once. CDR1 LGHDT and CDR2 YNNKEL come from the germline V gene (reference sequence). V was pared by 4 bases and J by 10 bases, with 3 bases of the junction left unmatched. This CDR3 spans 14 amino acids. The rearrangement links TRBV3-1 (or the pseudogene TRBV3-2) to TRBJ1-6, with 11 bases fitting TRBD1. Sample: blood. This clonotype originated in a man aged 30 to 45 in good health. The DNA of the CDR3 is TGTGCCAGCAGCCCGGGGACAGGGGGGTCACCCCTCCACTTT. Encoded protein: CASSPGTGGSPLHF.